This note documents a single TCR beta chain sequence. Its target is unknown. CDR3 length equals 16 residues. Germline CDR1 is MNHEY and CDR2 is SMNVEV (reference sequence). Losses at the gene ends were 7 bases for V and 5 bases for J; bases not matched to a gene: 13. This specimen comes from a study of T cell repertoires in cytomegalovirus infection. MiXCR, applied by TCRdb to the reads, yields one record per CDR3 protein. The sample yields roughly 920,000 distinct CDR3 sequences, roughly a third seen once. The rearrangement joins TRBV27 to TRBJ2-5; 10 bases match TRBD1. The sequences come from cultured CD8+ T cells from PBMCs, collected from culture after CMV antigen stimulation. The sequence derives from a human donor in good health (CMV status not recorded). Some clones in this sample may be carry-over from other donors' samples. In DNA, the CDR3 is TGTGCCAGCACTAACCACCCTCGGACAGGGGGGGAGACCCAGTACTTC. Its translation is CASTNHPRTGGETQYF.